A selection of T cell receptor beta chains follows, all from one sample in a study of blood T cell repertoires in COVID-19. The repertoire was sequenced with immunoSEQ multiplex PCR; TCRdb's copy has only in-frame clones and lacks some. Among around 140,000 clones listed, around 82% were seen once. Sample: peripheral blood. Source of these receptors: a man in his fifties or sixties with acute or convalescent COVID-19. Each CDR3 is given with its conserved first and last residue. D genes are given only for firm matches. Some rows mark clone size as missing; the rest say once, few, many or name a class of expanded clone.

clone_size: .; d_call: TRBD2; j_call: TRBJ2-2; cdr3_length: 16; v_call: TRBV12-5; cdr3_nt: TGTGCTAGTGGTTTTTCCCCTAGCGGCTACACCGGGGAGCTGTTTTTT; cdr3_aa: CASGFSPSGYTGELFF
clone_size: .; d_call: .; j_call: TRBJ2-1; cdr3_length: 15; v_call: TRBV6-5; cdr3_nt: TGTGCCAGCAGTTACTTTGGACATACCTACAATGAGCAGTTCTTC; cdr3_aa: CASSYFGHTYNEQFF
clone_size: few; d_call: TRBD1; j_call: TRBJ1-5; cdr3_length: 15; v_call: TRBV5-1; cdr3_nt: TGCGCCAGCAGCTTCACAGGGGATTCCAATCAGCCCCAGCATTTT; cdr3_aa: CASSFTGDSNQPQHF
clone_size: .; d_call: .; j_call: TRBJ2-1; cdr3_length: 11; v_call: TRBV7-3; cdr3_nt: TGTGCCAGCCGGGGGGCTGGTGAGCAGTTCTTC; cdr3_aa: CASRGAGEQFF
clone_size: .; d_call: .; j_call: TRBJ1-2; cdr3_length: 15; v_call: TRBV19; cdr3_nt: TGTGCCAGTAGTATGGGGCAGGCCGAAATCTATGGCTACACCTTC; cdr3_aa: CASSMGQAEIYGYTF
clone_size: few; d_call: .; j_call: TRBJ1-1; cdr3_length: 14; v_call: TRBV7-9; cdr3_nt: TGTGCCAGCAGCGCCCACGGGGGTGACGGTGAAGCTTTCTTT; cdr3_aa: CASSAHGGDGEAFF
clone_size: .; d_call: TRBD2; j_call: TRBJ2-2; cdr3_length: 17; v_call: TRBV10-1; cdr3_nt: TGCGCCAGCCAGAGGGGCGGGAGCGGGAGCCTCACCGGGGAGCTGTTTTTT; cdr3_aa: CASQRGGSGSLTGELFF
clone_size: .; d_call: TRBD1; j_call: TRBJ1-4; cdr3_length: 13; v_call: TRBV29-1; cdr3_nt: TGCAGCGTTGGTGCAGGGGGTCGGGAAAAACTGTTTTTT; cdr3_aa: CSVGAGGREKLFF
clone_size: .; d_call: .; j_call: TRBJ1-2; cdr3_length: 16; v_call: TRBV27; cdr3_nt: TGTGCCAGCAGTTCACGGGACTCGCACGCCCCGGAGGGCTACACCTTC; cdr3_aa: CASSSRDSHAPEGYTF
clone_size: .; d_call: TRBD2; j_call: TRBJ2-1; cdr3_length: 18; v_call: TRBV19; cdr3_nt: TGTGCCAGTAGTATTACTAGCGGGGGGGCAAGCTCCTACAATGAGCAGTTCTTC; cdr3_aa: CASSITSGGASSYNEQFF